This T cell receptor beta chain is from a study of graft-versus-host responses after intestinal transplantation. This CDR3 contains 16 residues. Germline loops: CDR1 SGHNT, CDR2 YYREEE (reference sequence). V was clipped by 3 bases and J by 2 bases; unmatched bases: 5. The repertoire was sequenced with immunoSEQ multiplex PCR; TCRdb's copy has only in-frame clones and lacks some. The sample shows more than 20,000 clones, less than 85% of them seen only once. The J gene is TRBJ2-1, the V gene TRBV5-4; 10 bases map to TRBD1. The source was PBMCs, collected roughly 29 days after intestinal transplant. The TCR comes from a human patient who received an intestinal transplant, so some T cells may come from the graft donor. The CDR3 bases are TGTGCCAGCAGCTCACGGACAGGGGGGACCTACAATGAGCAGTTCTTC. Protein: CASSSRTGGTYNEQFF.